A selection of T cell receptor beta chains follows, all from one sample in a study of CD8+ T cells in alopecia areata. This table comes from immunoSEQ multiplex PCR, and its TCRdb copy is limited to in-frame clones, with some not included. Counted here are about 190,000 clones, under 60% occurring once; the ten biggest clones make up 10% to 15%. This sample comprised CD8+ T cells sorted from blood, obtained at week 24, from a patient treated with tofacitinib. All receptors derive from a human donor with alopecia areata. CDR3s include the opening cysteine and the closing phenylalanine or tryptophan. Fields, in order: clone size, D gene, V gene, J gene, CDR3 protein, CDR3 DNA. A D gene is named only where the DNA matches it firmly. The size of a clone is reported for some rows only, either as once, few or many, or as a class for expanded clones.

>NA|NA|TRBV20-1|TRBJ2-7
CSARDSYEQYF
TGCAGTGCTAGAGATAGCTACGAGCAGTACTTC
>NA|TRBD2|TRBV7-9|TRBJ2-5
CASNHIPGGGVQETQYF
TGTGCCAGCAACCACATCCCGGGCGGGGGGGTCCAAGAGACCCAGTACTTC
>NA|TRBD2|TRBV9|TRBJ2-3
CASSVGTSGGDTQYF
TGTGCCAGCAGCGTAGGCACTAGCGGGGGAGATACGCAGTATTTT
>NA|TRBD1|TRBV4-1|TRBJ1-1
CASSQGYRGRGGTEAFF
TGCGCCAGCAGCCAAGGCTACAGGGGGAGGGGAGGCACTGAAGCTTTCTTT
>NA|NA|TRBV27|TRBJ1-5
CASSLSNNQPQHF
TGTGCCAGCAGTTTATCTAACAATCAGCCCCAGCATTTT
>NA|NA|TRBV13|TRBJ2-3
CASSLTPSGTQYF
TGTGCCAGCAGCTTAACCCCCTCCGGGACGCAGTATTTT
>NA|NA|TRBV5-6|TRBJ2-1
CASSLGRGNEQFF
TGTGCCAGCAGCTTGGGCAGGGGAAATGAGCAGTTCTTC
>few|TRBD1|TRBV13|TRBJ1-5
CASSLGGGRSNQPQHF
TGTGCCAGCAGCTTAGGAGGGGGCAGGAGCAATCAGCCCCAGCATTTT
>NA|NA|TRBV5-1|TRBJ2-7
CASSLPTLYEQYF
TGCGCCAGCAGCTTACCTACACTCTACGAGCAGTACTTC
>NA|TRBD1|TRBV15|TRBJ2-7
CATSSGRGNEQYF
TGTGCCACCAGCAGCGGCAGGGGGAACGAGCAGTACTTC
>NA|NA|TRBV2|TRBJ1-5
CASSVGPSNQPQHF
TGTGCCAGCAGTGTAGGTCCATCTAATCAGCCCCAGCATTTT
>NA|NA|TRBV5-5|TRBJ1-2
CASSTGQLVNYGYTF
TGTGCCAGCAGCACAGGACAGCTTGTTAACTATGGCTACACCTTC
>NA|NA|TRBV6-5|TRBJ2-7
CASSLQGFYEQYF
TGTGCCAGCAGTTTACAGGGATTCTACGAGCAGTACTTC
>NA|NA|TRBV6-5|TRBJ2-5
CASSLHRGHETQYF
TGTGCCAGCAGTCTACACCGGGGGCATGAGACCCAGTACTTC
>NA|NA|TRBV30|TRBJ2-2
CAWRLPSGELFF
TGTGCCTGGAGGCTTCCGAGCGGGGAGCTGTTTTTT
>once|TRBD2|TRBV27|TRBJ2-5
CASSIAGAYQETQYF
TGTGCCAGTTCCATAGCGGGGGCCTACCAAGAGACCCAGTACTTC
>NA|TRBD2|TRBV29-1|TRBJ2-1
CSTYGGRGAPSSYNEQFF
TGCAGCACTTATGGCGGGCGGGGGGCACCAAGCTCCTACAATGAGCAGTTCTTC
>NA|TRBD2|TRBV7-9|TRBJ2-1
CASSRTSGSNNEQFF
TGTGCCAGCAGTCGGACTAGCGGGTCCAACAATGAGCAGTTCTTC
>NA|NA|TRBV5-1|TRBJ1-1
CASSLRTDEAFF
TGCGCCAGCAGCTTGAGGACAGATGAAGCTTTCTTT
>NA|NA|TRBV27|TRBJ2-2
CASSPFGNGPYTGELFF
TGTGCCAGCAGTCCCTTCGGGAATGGCCCATACACCGGGGAGCTGTTTTTT
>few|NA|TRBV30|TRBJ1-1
CAWSNGQGSTEAFF
TGTGCCTGGAGTAATGGTCAGGGGAGCACTGAAGCTTTCTTT
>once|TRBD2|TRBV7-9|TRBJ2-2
CASSPRTRTGELFF
TGTGCCAGCAGCCCTCGGACTAGGACCGGGGAGCTGTTTTTT
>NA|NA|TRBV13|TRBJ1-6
CASSRREGVGNSPLHF
TGTGCCAGCAGCCGGAGGGAAGGGGTCGGAAATTCACCCCTCCACTTT
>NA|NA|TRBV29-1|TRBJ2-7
CSAFRGGDEQYF
TGCAGCGCCTTCCGCGGCGGGGACGAGCAGTACTTC
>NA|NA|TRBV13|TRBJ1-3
CASRGGSGNTIYF
TGTGCCAGCAGGGGTGGCTCTGGAAACACCATATATTTT
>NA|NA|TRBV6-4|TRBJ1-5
CASSEGPGQPQHF
TGTGCCAGCAGTGAGGGGCCTGGCCAGCCCCAGCATTTT
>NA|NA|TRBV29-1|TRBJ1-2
CSVDLPQGRNYGYTF
TGCAGCGTTGACCTTCCACAGGGACGCAACTATGGCTACACCTTC
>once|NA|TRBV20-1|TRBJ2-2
CSAAHTGELFF
TGCAGTGCAGCCCACACCGGGGAGCTGTTTTTT
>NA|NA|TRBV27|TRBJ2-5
CASSSGWTQYF
TGTGCCAGCAGTTCTGGCTGGACCCAGTACTTC
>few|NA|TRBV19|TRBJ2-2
CASSSFWGQGTGELFF
TGTGCCAGTTCTTCGTTCTGGGGCCAAGGCACCGGGGAGCTGTTTTTT
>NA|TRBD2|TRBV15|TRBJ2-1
CATSRTSGGNNEQFF
TGTGCCACCAGCAGGACTAGCGGGGGAAACAATGAGCAGTTCTTC
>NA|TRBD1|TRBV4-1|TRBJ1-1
CASSPGGPEAFF
TGCGCCAGCAGCCCAGGGGGCCCTGAAGCTTTCTTT
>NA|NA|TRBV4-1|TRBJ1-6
CASAFKAGSSYNSPLHF
TGCGCCAGCGCGTTCAAGGCAGGGAGCTCCTATAATTCACCCCTCCACTTT
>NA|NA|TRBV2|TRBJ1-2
CASIDRRYGYTF
TGTGCCAGCATAGACAGGCGCTATGGCTACACCTTC
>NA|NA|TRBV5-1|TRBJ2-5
CASSKTGGARETQYF
TGCGCCAGCAGTAAGACTGGGGGGGCCAGAGAGACCCAGTACTTC
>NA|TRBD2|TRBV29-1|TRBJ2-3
CSAWDSGGTDTQYF
TGCAGCGCCTGGGATAGCGGGGGTACAGATACGCAGTATTTT
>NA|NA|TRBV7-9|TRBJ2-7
CASSLYRAPSYEQYF
TGTGCCAGCAGCTTATACAGGGCTCCGTCCTACGAGCAGTACTTC
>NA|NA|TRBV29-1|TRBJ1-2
CSVVVSAKGGYGYTF
TGCAGCGTTGTAGTATCGGCGAAAGGTGGATATGGCTACACCTTC